This TCR beta chain was documented in a study of T cells in Graves' hyperthyroidism and ophthalmopathy. Amplified TCR beta CDR3 regions derived from RNA transcripts. A set of HTBI primers served as the primers for a first-round RT-PCR of the TCR CDR3. TCRdb independently ran MiXCR on the multiplex PCR reads; one entry per CDR3 protein. The sample has more than 500,000 distinct CDR3 sequences, around 15% seen once. This clonotype occurred many times. Its specificity is not known. Graves' hyperthyroidism without ophthalmopathy progression within 18 months was termed stable. Under 12 ml fresh peripheral blood yielded the PBMCs. Study results and limitations: The model predicted ophthalmopathy a median approximately seven months before onset. Most thyroid clonotypes that were expanded above 0.001 also turned up in blood.

Unmatched junction bases numbered 9, after V lost 5 bases and J lost 8 bases. CDR3 length: 15 residues. The material sequenced was blood. The V and J genes are TRBV12-3 or TRBV12-4 and TRBJ1-2, with TRBD1 matching over 12 bases. The clonotype was recovered from a woman aged 35 to 49 with Graves' hyperthyroidism. The CDR3 DNA follows: TGTGCCAGCAGTCCCCGGGACAGGGGGCTTGAAGGCTACACCTTC. Translating gives CASSPRDRGLEGYTF.